This T cell receptor beta chain was found in a study of T cells in Graves' hyperthyroidism and ophthalmopathy. Whole-study context: Peripheral blood draws took place at initial diagnosis, ahead of any treatment.

General observations from the study: Ophthalmopathy, as predicted by the model, came a median 6.5 months after the prediction.

Amplification of TCR beta CDR3 regions was performed using RNA transcripts as template. Initially, a first-round RT-PCR of the TCR CDR3 employed the HTBI primer set. TCRdb ran MiXCR on the multiplex PCR reads and lists one entry per CDR3 protein. Among fewer than 350,000 distinct CDR3 sequences listed, less than 20% were seen once. A note on this clonotype: What it binds is not known.

On the basis of clinical symptoms, serum thyroxine and TRAb, thyroid ultrasound and orbital computed tomography, diagnoses were made. Sequencing was carried out using blood. This TCR was recovered from a man aged 50 to 60 with Graves' ophthalmopathy.

CDR3 nucleotides: TGTGCCAGCCAGGGACTAGCGGGCTACAATGAGCAGTTCTTC. Translation: CASQGLAGYNEQFF. V and J are TRBV7-8 and TRBJ2-1; TRBD2 matches 12 bases. CDR3 length: 14 amino acids. CDR1 and CDR2 (germline): SGHVS, FQNEAQ. The trim removed 8 bases at V and 3 bases at J, leaving 2 bases unmatched.